The 12 T cell receptor beta chains reported below all come from one sample, sequenced in a study of T cell responses to AZD1222 COVID-19 vaccine listed by TCRdb under 2021. The meaning of the sample's time point label: baseline before first vaccination. The treatment or condition label here, explained by the study, means: meningococcal conjugate vaccine given as trial control. Library method: the immunoSEQ multiplex PCR assay. TCRdb's version of the immuneACCESS table is confined to in-frame rearrangements and falls short of the full clone set. An unresolved V gene accounts for under half of the shortfall where checked; the remainder is of unknown origin. This sample comprises approximately 130,000 clones, approximately 90% of them detected only once. The biggest ten clones account for more than 9.5% of the sample. The sample consisted of peripheral blood, taken on day 0 of MenACWY control vaccination. These receptors were collected from an adult in good health.

The chain carries TRBV12-2 and TRBJ1-3; the DNA was not used to check the table's D call, TRBD1. TRBV12-2 is a listed pseudogene. The CDR3 contains 14 residues. In DNA, the CDR3 is TGTGCAAGTCGCTCCAGGTTCTCTGGAAACACCATATATTTT. Its protein is CASRSRFSGNTIYF.

This chain connects TRBV13 to TRBJ2-7; no clear D. The V end lost 4 bases, the J end lost 0 bases, and 13 bases lay between the germline ends. The CDR3 spans 15 residues. Germline assignment: CDR1 PRHDT and CDR2 FYEKMQ (reference sequence). Here the CDR3 DNA reads TGTGCCAGCAGCTCTCTCGGCGGAAACTCCTACGAGCAGTACTTC. Translated: CASSSLGGNSYEQYF.

This clone appeared a few times. The chain is built from TRBV7-8 and TRBJ1-4, with a weak D call TRBD1 (6 bases). Germline V gives CDR1 SGHVS, CDR2 FQNEAQ. Trimming removed 4 bases at V and 2 bases at J, with 11 bases between. This CDR3 has 15 residues. In DNA form, the CDR3 reads TGTGCCAGCAGCTACAGAACAGGGACTAATGAAAAACTGTTTTTT. Protein product: CASSYRTGTNEKLFF.

The V and J genes are TRBV6-6 and TRBJ1-1; no clear D. There are 13 residues in the CDR3. Germline values: CDR1 MNHNY, CDR2 SVGAGI (reference sequence). The V gene lost 1 base and the J gene lost 5 bases, with 8 bases spanning the gap. Here the CDR3 DNA reads TGTGCCAGCAGTTACTTAAGGGAGACTGAAGCTTTCTTT. This gives the protein CASSYLRETEAFF.

This clone occurred a few times. This chain joins TRBV12-3 or TRBV12-4 and TRBJ1-5; 8 positions match TRBD1. Germline trimming cut 6 bases from V and 7 bases from J; bases unmatched to any gene: 2. The CDR3 extends over 12 amino acids. CDR3 loop: CASRQGEQPQHF. Here the CDR3 DNA reads TGTGCCAGCAGACAGGGGGAGCAGCCCCAGCATTTT.

The gene calls are TRBV19 and TRBJ2-6; 7 positions match TRBD1. This CDR3 has 17 residues. The V and J ends lost 3 bases and 2 bases, in that order; junction bases with no gene match: 7. Germline V gene data show CDR1 as LNHDA and CDR2 as SQIVND (reference sequence). The CDR3 DNA follows: TGTGCCAGTAGTATGGCAGGGGGAATGGCTGGGGCCAACGTCCTGACTTTC. Protein: CASSMAGGMAGANVLTF.

The chain recombines TRBV29-1 with TRBJ2-1, with D unresolved. Germline V gives CDR1 SQVTM, CDR2 ANQGSEA. The CDR3 contains 17 residues. Trimming left V 1 base short and J 0 bases short, with 16 bases between. CDR3 residues: CSVEGSMRQLSYNEQFF. The CDR3 nucleotides are TGCAGCGTTGAAGGCTCTATGCGCCAACTCTCCTACAATGAGCAGTTCTTC.

The rearrangement uses TRBV7-9 and TRBJ1-2; D gene uncertain. Germline CDR1 is SEHNR and CDR2 is FQNEAQ (reference sequence). Trimming left V 2 bases short and J 6 bases short, with 10 bases between. CDR3 length: 13 amino acids. CDR3 in DNA: TGTGCCAGCAGCTTAAGGCCAGGTGATGGCTACACCTTC. Its protein product is CASSLRPGDGYTF. Combining the CDR3 with reference TRBV7-9 and TRBJ1-2 gives the whole variable domain DTGVSQNPRHKITKRGQNVTFRCDPISEHNRLYWYRQTLGQGPEFLTYFQNEAQLEKSRLLSDRFSAERPKGSFSTLEIQRTEQGDSAMYLCASSLRPGDGYTFGSGTRLTVV.

The genes are TRBV7-2 and TRBJ2-7; no clear D. CDR1 is SGHTA, CDR2 FQGNSA, per germline. The CDR3 is made up of 16 amino acids. V gave up 5 bases and J gave up 1 base, with 18 bases separating them. CDR3 DNA: TGTGCCAGCAGCCCAACTGCGAGCGCGATTTCCTACGAGCAGTACTTC. It yields the protein CASSPTASAISYEQYF.

The chain carries TRBV6-2 or TRBV6-3 and TRBJ1-1, with D possibly TRBD1 on 6 matching bases. Trimming left V 2 bases short and J 0 bases short, with 7 bases between. CDR1 is MNHEY and CDR2 is SVGEGT in the germline V gene. The CDR3 extends over 14 amino acids. CDR3 loop: CASSYGQLNTEAFF. CDR3 sequence (DNA): TGTGCCAGCAGTTACGGACAGCTGAACACTGAAGCTTTCTTT.

The CDR3 DNA follows: TGTGCCAGCAGCTTATTTACCGGGACTAGCGGGAGAGCCTCCTACGAGCAGTACTTC. It specifies CASSLFTGTSGRASYEQYF. This rearrangement joins TRBV5-4 to TRBJ2-7; TRBD2 aligns across 14 bases. There are 19 residues in the CDR3. In germline, CDR1 is SGHNT, CDR2 YYREEE (reference sequence). Germline trimming cut 2 bases from V and 0 bases from J; bases unmatched to any gene: 10.

This clone was counted only a few times. The chain recombines TRBV3-1 (or the pseudogene TRBV3-2) with TRBJ1-2; perhaps TRBD1 as D (5 bases). This CDR3 contains 15 residues. The germline V and J ends were trimmed by 0 bases and 7 bases, with 15 bases remaining between them. Germline loops: CDR1 LGHDT, CDR2 YNNKEL (reference sequence). The CDR3 loop is CASSQDVGRKFGYTF. In DNA form, the CDR3 reads TGTGCCAGCAGCCAAGATGTGGGACGGAAGTTTGGCTACACCTTC.